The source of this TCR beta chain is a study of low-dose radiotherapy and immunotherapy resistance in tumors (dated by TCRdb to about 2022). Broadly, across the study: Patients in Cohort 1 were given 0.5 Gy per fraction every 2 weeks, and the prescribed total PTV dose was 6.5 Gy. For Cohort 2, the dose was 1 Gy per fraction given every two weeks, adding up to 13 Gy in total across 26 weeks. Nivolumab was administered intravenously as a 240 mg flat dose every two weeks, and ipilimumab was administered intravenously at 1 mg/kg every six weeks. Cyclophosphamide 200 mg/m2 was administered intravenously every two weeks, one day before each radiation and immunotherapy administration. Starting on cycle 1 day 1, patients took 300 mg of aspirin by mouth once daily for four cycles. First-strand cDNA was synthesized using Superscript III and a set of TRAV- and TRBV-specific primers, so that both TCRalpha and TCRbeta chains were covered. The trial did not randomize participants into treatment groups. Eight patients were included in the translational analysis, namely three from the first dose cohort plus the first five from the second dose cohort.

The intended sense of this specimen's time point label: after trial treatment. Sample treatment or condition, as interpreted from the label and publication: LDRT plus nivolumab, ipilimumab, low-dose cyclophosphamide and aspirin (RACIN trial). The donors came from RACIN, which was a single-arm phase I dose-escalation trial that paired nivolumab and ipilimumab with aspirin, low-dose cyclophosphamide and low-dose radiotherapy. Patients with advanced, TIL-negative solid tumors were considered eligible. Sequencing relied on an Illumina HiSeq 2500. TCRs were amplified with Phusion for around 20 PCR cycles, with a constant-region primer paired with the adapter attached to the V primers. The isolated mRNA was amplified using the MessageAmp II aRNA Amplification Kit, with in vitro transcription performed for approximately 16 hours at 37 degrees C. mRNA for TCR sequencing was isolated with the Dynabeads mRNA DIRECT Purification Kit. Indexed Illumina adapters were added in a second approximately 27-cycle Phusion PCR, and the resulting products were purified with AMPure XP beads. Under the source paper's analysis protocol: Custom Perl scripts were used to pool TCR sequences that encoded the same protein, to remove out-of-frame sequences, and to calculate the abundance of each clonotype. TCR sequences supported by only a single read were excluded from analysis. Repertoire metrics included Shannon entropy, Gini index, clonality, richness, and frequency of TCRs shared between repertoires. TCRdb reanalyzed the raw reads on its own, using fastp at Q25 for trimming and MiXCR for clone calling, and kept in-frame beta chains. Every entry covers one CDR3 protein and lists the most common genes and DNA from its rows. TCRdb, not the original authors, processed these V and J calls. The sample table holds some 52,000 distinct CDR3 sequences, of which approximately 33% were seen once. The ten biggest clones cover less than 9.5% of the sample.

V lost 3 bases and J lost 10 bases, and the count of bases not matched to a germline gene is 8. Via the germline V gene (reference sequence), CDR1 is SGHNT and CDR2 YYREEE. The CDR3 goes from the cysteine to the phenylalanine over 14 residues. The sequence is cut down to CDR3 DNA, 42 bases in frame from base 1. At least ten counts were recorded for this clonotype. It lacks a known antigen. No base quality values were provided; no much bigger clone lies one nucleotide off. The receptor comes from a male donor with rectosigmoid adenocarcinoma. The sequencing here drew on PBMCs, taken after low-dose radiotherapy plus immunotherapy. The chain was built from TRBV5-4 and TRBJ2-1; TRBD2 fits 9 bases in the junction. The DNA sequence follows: TGTGCCAGCAGCTCATTAGCGGGAGCGTCCGAGCAGTTCTTC. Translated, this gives CASSSLAGASEQFF. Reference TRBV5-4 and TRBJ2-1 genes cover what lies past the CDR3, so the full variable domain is ETGVTQSPTHLIKTRGQQVTLRCSSQSGHNTVSWYQQALGQGPQFIFQYYREEENGRGNFPPRFSGLQFPNYSSELNVNALELDDSALYLCASSSLAGASEQFFGPGTRLTVL.